This TCR beta chain emerged from a study of blood T cell repertoires in COVID-19. Study-level information: The United States, Italy and Spain supplied acute and convalescent COVID-19 samples.

The method was immunoSEQ multiplex PCR; TCRdb's version includes in-frame clones alone and lacks a portion of them. The table shows more than 75,000 clones, with about 88% occurring only once. The receptor was derived from a woman older than 75 with active COVID-19. The sample comprised peripheral blood.

CDR3 sequence: CASSQDLTGGRPDTQYF. The DNA for the CDR3 is TGCGCCAGCAGCCAAGATCTTACGGGGGGCCGACCCGATACGCAGTATTTT. The chain is built from TRBV4-3 and TRBJ2-3, with D possibly TRBD2 on 7 matching bases. Looked up from germline, CDR1 is LGHNA and CDR2 is YSLEER. The length of the CDR3 is 17 residues. Trimming cost V 0 bases and J 6 bases, with 19 bases left between them.